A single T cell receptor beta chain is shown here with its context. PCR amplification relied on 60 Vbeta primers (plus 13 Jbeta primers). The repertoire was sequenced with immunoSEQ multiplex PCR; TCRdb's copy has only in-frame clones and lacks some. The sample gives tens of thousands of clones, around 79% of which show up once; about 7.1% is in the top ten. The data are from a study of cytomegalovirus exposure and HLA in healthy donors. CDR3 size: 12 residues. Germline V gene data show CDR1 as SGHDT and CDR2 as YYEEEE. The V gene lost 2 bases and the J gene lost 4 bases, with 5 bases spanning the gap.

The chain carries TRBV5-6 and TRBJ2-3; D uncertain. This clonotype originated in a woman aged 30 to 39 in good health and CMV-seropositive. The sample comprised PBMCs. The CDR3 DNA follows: TGTGCCAGCAGCTTTGGGCCAGATACGCAGTATTTT. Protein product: CASSFGPDTQYF.